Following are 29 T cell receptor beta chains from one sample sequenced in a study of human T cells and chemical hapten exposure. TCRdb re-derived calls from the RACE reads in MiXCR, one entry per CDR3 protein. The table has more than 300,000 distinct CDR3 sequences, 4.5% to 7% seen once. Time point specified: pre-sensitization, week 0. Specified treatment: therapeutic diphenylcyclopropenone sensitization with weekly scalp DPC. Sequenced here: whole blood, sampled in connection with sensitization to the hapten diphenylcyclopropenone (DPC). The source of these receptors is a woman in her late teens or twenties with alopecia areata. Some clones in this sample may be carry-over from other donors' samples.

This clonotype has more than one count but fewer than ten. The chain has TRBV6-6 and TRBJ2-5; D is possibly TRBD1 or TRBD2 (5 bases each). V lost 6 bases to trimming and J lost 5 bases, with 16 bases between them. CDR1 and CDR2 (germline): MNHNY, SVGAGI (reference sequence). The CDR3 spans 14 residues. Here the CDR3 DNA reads TGTGCCAGCAGACCAGGGCTGTCGGGGGAGACCCAGTACTTC. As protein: CASRPGLSGETQYF.

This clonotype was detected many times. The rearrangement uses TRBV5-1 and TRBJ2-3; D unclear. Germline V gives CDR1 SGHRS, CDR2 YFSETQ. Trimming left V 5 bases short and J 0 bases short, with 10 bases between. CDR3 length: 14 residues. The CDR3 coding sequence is TGCGCCAGCAGTGTGATACAAAGCACAGATACGCAGTATTTT. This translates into CASSVIQSTDTQYF.

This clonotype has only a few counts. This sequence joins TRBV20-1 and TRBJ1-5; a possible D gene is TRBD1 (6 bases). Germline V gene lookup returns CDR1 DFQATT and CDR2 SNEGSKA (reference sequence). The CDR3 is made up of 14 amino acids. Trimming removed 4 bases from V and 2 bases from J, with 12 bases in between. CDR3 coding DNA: TGCAGTGCTATTTCCGGGACACGCAATCAGCCCCAGCATTTT. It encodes CSAISGTRNQPQHF.

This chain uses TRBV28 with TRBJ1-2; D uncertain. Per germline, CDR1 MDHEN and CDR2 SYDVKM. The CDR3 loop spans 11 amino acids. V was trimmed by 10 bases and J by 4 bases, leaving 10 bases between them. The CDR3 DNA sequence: TGTGCCACCCGGGCCCTCTATGGCTACACCTTC. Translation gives CATRALYGYTF.

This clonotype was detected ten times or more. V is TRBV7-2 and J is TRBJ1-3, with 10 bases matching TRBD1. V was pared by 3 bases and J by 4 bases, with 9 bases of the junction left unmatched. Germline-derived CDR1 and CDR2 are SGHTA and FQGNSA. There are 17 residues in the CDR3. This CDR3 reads CASSFLLGTGVGNTIYF. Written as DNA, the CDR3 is TGTGCCAGCAGCTTTCTGCTCGGGACAGGGGTAGGAAACACCATATATTTT.

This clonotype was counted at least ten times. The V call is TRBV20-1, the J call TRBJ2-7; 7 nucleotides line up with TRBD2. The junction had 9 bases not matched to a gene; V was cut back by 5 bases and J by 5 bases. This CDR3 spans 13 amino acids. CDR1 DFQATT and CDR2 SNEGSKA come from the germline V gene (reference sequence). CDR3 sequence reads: CSASPGGNDEQYF. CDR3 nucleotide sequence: TGCAGTGCTTCCCCGGGGGGAAACGACGAGCAGTACTTC.

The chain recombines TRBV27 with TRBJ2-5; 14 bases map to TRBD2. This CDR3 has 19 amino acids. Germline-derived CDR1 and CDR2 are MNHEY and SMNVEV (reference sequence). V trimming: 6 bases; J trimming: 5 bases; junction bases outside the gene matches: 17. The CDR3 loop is CASSPPGLAGGYYSETQYF. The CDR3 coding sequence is TGTGCCAGCAGCCCGCCCGGACTAGCGGGGGGCTATTACTCTGAGACCCAGTACTTC.

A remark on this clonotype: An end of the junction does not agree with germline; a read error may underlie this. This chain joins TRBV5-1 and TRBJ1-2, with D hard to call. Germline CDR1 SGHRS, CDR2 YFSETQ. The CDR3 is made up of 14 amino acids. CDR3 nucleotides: TGCGCCAGCAGCTTGGAAGTTGGGGAGGGATTGTACGCCTTC. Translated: CASSLEVGEGLYAF.

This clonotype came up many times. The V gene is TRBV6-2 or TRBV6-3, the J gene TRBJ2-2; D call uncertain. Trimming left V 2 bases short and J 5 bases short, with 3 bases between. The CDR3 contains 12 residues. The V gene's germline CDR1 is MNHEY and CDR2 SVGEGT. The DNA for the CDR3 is TGTGCCAGCAGTTACGGGACCGGGGAGCTGTTTTTT. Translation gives CASSYGTGELFF.

CDR3 loop: CASTVRDRVYNSPLHF. DNA for the CDR3: TGTGCCAGCACTGTCCGGGACAGAGTATATAATTCACCCCTCCACTTT. This chain connects TRBV6-5 to TRBJ1-6; TRBD1 aligns across 7 bases. The CDR3 covers 16 residues. CDR1 and CDR2 from the germline V gene are MNHEY and SVGAGI. V lost 7 bases, J lost 4 bases, and 10 bases stayed unmatched.

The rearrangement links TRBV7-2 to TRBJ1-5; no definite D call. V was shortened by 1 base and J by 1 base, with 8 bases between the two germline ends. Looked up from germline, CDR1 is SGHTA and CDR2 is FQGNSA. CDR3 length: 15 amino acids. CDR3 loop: CASSLGPLSNQPQHF. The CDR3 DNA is TGTGCCAGCAGCTTAGGACCGCTAAGCAATCAGCCCCAGCATTTT.

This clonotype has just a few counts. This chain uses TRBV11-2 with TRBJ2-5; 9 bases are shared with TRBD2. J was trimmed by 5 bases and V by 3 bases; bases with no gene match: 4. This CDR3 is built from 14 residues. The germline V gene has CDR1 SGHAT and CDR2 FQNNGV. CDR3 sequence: CASSLGLARETQYF. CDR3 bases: TGTGCCAGCAGCTTGGGACTAGCCCGTGAGACCCAGTACTTC.

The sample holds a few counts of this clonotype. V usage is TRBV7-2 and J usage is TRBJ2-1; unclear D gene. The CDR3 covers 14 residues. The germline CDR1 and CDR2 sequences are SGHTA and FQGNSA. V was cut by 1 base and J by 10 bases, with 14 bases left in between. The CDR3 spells CASSLDWGLGEQFF. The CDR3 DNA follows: TGTGCCAGCAGCTTAGATTGGGGTTTGGGGGAGCAGTTCTTC.

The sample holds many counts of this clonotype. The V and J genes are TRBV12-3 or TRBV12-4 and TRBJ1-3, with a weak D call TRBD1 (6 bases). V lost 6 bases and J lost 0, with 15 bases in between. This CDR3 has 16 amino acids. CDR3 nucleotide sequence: TGTGCCAGCAGCCCCTCAGGGGATGGCTCTGGAAACACCATATATTTT. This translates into CASSPSGDGSGNTIYF.

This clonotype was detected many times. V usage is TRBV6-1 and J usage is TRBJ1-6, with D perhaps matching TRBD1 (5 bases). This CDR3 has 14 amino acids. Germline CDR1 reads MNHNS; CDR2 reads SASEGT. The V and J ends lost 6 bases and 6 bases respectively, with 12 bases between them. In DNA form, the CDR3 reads TGTGCCAGCAGCGAGGACATAACTAATTCACCCCTCCACTTT. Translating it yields CASSEDITNSPLHF.

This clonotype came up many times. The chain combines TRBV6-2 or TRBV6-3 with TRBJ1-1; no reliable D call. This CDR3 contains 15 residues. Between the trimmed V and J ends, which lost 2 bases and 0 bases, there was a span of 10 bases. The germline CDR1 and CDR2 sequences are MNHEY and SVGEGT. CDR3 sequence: CASSYDQGMNTEAFF. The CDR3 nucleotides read TGTGCCAGCAGTTACGATCAAGGCATGAACACTGAAGCTTTCTTT.

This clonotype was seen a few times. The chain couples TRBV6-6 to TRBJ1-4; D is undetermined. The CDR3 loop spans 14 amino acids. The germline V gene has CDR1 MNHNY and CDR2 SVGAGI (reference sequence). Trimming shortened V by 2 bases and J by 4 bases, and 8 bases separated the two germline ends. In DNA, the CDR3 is TGTGCCAGCAGTTACCGGGGTTATAATGAAAAACTGTTTTTT. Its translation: CASSYRGYNEKLFF.

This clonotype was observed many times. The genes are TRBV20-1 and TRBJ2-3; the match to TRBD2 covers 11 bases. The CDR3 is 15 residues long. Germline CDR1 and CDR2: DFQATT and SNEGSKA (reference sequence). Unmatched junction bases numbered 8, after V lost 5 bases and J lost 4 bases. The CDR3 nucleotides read TGCAGTGCTCCTCTTAGCGGGGGGGCCCCAGATACGCAGTATTTT. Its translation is CSAPLSGGAPDTQYF.

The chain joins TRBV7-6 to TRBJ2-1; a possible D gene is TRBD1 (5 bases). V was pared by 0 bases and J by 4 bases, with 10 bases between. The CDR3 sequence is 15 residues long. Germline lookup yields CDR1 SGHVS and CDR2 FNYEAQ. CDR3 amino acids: CASSLAGKGYNEQFF. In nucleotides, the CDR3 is TGTGCCAGCAGCTTAGCGGGGAAGGGGTACAATGAGCAGTTCTTC.

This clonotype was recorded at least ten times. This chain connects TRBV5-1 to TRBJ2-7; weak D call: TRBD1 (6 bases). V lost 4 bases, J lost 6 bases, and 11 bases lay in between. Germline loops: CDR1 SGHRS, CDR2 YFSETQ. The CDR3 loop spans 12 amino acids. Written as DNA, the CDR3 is TGCGCCAGCAGCGCAACAGGGAGCGAGCAGTACTTC. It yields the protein CASSATGSEQYF. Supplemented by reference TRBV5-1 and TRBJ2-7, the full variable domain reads KAGVTQTPRYLIKTRGQQVTLSCSPISGHRSVSWYQQTPGQGLQFLFEYFSETQRNKGNFPGRFSGRQFSNSRSEMNVSTLELGDSALYLCASSATGSEQYFGPGTRLTVT.

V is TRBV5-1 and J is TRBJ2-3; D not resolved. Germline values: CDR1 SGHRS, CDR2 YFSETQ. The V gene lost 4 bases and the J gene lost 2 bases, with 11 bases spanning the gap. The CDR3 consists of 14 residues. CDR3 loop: CASSRDGYTDTQYF. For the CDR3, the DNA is TGCGCCAGCAGCCGAGACGGATACACAGATACGCAGTATTTT.

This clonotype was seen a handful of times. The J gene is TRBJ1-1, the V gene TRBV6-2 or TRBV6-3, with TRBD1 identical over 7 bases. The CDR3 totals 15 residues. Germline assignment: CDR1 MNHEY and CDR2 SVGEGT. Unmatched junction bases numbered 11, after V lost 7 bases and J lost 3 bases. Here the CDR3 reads CASIFSAQGDTEAFF. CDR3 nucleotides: TGTGCCAGCATCTTTTCGGCGCAGGGGGACACTGAAGCTTTCTTT.

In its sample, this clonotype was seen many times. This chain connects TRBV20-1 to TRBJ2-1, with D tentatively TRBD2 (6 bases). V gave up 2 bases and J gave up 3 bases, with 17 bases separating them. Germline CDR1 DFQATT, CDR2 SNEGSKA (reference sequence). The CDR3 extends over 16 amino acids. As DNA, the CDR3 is TGCAGTGCTAGACCCTTGGGGGGTGGTGACTACAATGAGCAGTTCTTC. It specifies CSARPLGGGDYNEQFF.

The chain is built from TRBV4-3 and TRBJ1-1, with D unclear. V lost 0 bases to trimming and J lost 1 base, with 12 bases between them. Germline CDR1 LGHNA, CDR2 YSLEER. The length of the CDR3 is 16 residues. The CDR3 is CASSQDGRVGNTEAFF. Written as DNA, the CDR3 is TGCGCCAGCAGCCAAGATGGGAGGGTAGGGAACACTGAAGCTTTCTTT.

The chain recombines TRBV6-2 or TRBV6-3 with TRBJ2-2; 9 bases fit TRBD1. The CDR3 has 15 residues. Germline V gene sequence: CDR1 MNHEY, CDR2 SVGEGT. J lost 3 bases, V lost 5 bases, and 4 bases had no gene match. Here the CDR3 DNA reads TGTGCCAGCAGTAATGGACAGGGGTACACCGGGGAGCTGTTTTTT. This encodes CASSNGQGYTGELFF.

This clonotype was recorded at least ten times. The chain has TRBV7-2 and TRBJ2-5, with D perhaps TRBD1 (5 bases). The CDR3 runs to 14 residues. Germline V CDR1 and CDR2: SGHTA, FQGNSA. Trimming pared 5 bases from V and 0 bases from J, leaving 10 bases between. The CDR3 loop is CASSPRQYQETQYF. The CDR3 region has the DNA TGTGCCAGCAGCCCTAGACAGTACCAAGAGACCCAGTACTTC.

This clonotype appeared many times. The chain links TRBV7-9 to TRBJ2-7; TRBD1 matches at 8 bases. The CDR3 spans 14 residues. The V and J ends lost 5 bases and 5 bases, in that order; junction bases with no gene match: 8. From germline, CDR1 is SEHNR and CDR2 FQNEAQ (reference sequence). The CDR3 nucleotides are TGTGCCAGCAGCGCTCAGGGGGCCCGCCACGAGCAGTACTTC. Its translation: CASSAQGARHEQYF.

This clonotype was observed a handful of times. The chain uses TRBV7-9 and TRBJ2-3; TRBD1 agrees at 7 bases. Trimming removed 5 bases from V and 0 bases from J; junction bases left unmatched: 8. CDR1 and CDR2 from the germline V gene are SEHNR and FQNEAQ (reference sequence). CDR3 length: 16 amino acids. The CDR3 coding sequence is TGTGCCAGCAGCACCCGACAGGGTTCTAGCACAGATACGCAGTATTTT. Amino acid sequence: CASSTRQGSSTDTQYF.

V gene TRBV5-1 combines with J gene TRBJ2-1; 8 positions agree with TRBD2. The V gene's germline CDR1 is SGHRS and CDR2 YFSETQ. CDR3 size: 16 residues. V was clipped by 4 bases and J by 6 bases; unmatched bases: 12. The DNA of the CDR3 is TGCGCCAGCAGCCGAGTAGCGGGGTCCGTCTGCAATGAGCAGTTCTTC. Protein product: CASSRVAGSVCNEQFF.